This TCR beta chain was retrieved from a study of blood T cell repertoires in COVID-19. Donors were grouped by their self-reported clinical history. Recovery meant two consecutive negative NP/OP PCR tests, professional clearance, or resolved symptoms. Germline CDR1 GTSNPN, CDR2 SVGIG (reference sequence). The length of the CDR3 is 12 residues. V shed 4 bases and J shed 8 bases, with 11 bases lying between them. Only one count was recorded for this clone. Methods used by the authors: From reference gene primer amplification, estimates of nucleated cell counts were derived. Repertoires were generated with immunoSEQ multiplex PCR, while TCRdb's copy carries only in-frame clones and drops some. The V and J calls and clone size are taken from that table; D and trimming were inferred from the DNA. Counted here are 250,000 to 300,000 clones, roughly 86% occurring once; the ten biggest clones make up 1%.

Material: PBMCs or T cells enriched from blood (not recorded which). The chain has TRBV30 and TRBJ2-2, with a tentative D call TRBD2 (6 bases). The sequence was obtained from a woman aged 30 to 39 who had recovered from COVID-19. CDR3 nucleotides: TGTGCCTGGAACGGAGGGCGGGGGGAGCTGTTTTTT. It encodes CAWNGGRGELFF. The full variable domain, rest sourced from reference TRBV30 and TRBJ2-2, is SQTIHQWPATLVQPVGSPLSLECTVEGTSNPNLYWYRQAAGRGLQLLFYSVGIGQISSEVPQNLSASRPQDRQFILSSKKLLLSDSGFYLCAWNGGRGELFFGEGSRLTVL.